The present T cell receptor (beta chain) was sequenced within a study of graft-versus-host responses after intestinal transplantation. With respect to this clone: Its antigen is undetermined.

The protocol was immunoSEQ multiplex PCR, while the TCRdb copy is restricted to in-frame clones and leaves out a portion. The sample records 80,000 to 85,000 clones, about nine tenths being singletons. There are 18 residues in the CDR3. The germline V gene has CDR1 SGDLS and CDR2 YYNGEE. With 0 bases clipped from V and 1 base from J, the junction kept 9 bases outside the gene matches. Whole-study results and caveats: Peak circulating GvH clone levels tracked with early post-transplant HvG declines.

This clonotype was sampled from a human donor who received an intestinal transplant. The sample here was unstimulated CD4+ T cells sorted from spleen or lymph node cells, taken before intestinal transplant. V usage is TRBV9 and J usage is TRBJ1-3, with 8 bases fitting TRBD1. The CDR3 spells CASSVGARQGASGNTIYF. The CDR3, as DNA: TGTGCCAGCAGCGTAGGGGCTCGGCAGGGGGCTTCTGGAAACACCATATATTTT. Full variable domain (remainder filled in from reference TRBV9 and TRBJ1-3): DSGVTQTPKHLITATGQRVTLRCSPRSGDLSVYWYQQSLDQGLQFLIQYYNGEERAKGNILERFSAQQFPDLHSELNLSSLELGDSALYFCASSVGARQGASGNTIYFGEGSWLTVV.